A selection of T cell receptor beta chains follows, all from one sample in a study of Ad26.COV2.S vaccination and SARS-CoV-2 variants. Assay used: immunoSEQ multiplex PCR; TCRdb lists only in-frame clones, some missing. The sample has some 420,000 clones, roughly 90% seen once. Sequencing used peripheral blood, obtained in a trial of Ad26.COV2.S vaccine versus placebo. These receptors all come from a person between 18 and 59 years old who received the Ad26.COV2.S COVID-19 vaccine or a placebo. The CDR3 runs from the conserved cysteine through the conserved F or W. D genes are given only for firm matches. Rows give clone size only sometimes, using once, few, many, or a class for an expanded clone.

- - TRBJ2-2 TRBV5-5 TGTGCCAGCAGCTTGGCCGAATCCCCTGGGGAGCTGTTTTTT CASSLAESPGELFF
- - TRBJ2-7 TRBV27 TGTGCCAGCAGTTTGGCAGGGTCGGGGTTCTACGAGCAGTACTTC CASSLAGSGFYEQYF
- - TRBJ2-3 TRBV29-1 TGCAGCGTTGATACCACCCGGCAGTCCACAGATACGCAGTATTTT CSVDTTRQSTDTQYF
TRBD1 - TRBJ1-2 TRBV2 TGTGCCAGCAGTCGACAGGGTTCGGACTATGGCTACACCTTC CASSRQGSDYGYTF
- few TRBJ1-4 TRBV3-1/TRBV3-2 TGTGCCAGCAGTACGCGGGGAAAGGGAGGAAAACTGTTTTTT CASSTRGKGGKLFF
- - TRBJ1-5 TRBV6-1 TGTGCCAGCAGTGACGTGTATTATAGCAATCAGCCCCAGCATTTT CASSDVYYSNQPQHF
TRBD1 - TRBJ2-7 TRBV7-3 TGTGCCAGCAGCCCTACCCGGACAGGTCCCTACGAGCAGTACTTC CASSPTRTGPYEQYF
- - TRBJ2-5 TRBV4-3 TGCGCCAGCAGCCGGGGACGAGTACAAGAGACCCAGTACTTC CASSRGRVQETQYF
TRBD2 - TRBJ2-5 TRBV2 TGTGCCAGCGCGGGAGTAAACAAAGAGACCCAGTACTTC CASAGVNKETQYF
- - TRBJ2-3 TRBV4-1 TGCGCCAGCAGCCAAGACGGGGGGCTTGGAGTGACTAGCACAGATACGCAGTATTTT CASSQDGGLGVTSTDTQYF
TRBD1 - TRBJ2-7 TRBV6-5 TGTGCCAGCAGGGGGACAGAACAATACGAGCAGTACTTC CASRGTEQYEQYF
TRBD2 - TRBJ2-7 TRBV7-2 TGTGCCAGCAGCTTGTTAGCGGGGGCAGGGTACGAGCAGTACTTC CASSLLAGAGYEQYF
TRBD1 - TRBJ2-2 TRBV29-1 TGCAGCGTGATTCACAGGGGAAATACCGGGGAGCTGTTTTTT CSVIHRGNTGELFF
- - TRBJ1-4 TRBV7-2 TGTGCCAGCAGCTTAGAAGTGACGGGGGCGGCAACTAATGAAAAACTGTTTTTT CASSLEVTGAATNEKLFF
TRBD1 few TRBJ1-2 TRBV3-1/TRBV3-2 TGTGCCAGCAGAGACAGGGGGCGGGATGGCTACACCTTC CASRDRGRDGYTF
TRBD1 - TRBJ2-7 TRBV19 TGTGCCAGTAGTATCGGGGACAGGGTAGGCGAGCAGTACTTC CASSIGDRVGEQYF
- - TRBJ1-3 TRBV28 TGTGCCAGCAAATTACAGATCTCTGGAAACACCATATATTTT CASKLQISGNTIYF
- - TRBJ2-1 TRBV19 TGTGCCAGTAGCGGACAGTTATACAATGAGCAGTTCTTC CASSGQLYNEQFF
TRBD1 - TRBJ1-4 TRBV4-1 TGCGCCAGCAGCCACGGGGACAGGAGGGGTGAAAAACTGTTTTTT CASSHGDRRGEKLFF
- - TRBJ1-2 TRBV12-3/TRBV12-4 TGTGCCAGCAGTTACAGCAACTATGGCTACACCTTC CASSYSNYGYTF
TRBD1 - TRBJ2-3 TRBV15 TGTGCCACCAGCAAGCCAACAGGGGCAGATACGCAGTATTTT CATSKPTGADTQYF
- - TRBJ2-5 TRBV9 TGTGCCAGCAGCGCAGGAACAGGGCCCCAAGAGACCCAGTACTTC CASSAGTGPQETQYF
- - TRBJ1-2 TRBV4-2 TGTGCCAGCAGCCCAGAACAAGACGGGACCTATGGCTACACCTTC CASSPEQDGTYGYTF
TRBD2 - TRBJ2-1 TRBV7-8 TGTGCCAGCAGCCGGCGGGGGGGAAATGAGCAGTTCTTC CASSRRGGNEQFF
TRBD1 once TRBJ1-3 TRBV30 TGTGCCTGGAGCTACAGGGGCTTTGGGGGAAACACCATATATTTT CAWSYRGFGGNTIYF
TRBD2 - TRBJ2-3 TRBV2 TGTGCCAGCTCAAAGCGGGCTAGCGGGGCCTCGGGAGCTGATACGCAGTATTTT CASSKRASGASGADTQYF
TRBD2 - TRBJ2-7 TRBV4-1 TGCGCCAGCAGCCAAAGTACGGGGGGATCATACGAGCAGTACTTC CASSQSTGGSYEQYF
- - TRBJ1-4 TRBV20-1 TGCAGTGCTAGAGATGTAGAAAAACTGTTTTTT CSARDVEKLFF
TRBD1 - TRBJ2-1 TRBV5-1 TGCGCCAGCAGCTTGGACAGGGGCGCCTACAATGAGCAGTTCTTC CASSLDRGAYNEQFF
- - TRBJ1-2 TRBV11-2 TGTGCCAGCAGCTTAGACGGGAGTTATGGCTACACCTTC CASSLDGSYGYTF
- - TRBJ2-2 TRBV27 TGTGCCAGCAGACCGAGACAGGACCCGAACACCGGGGAGCTGTTTTTT CASRPRQDPNTGELFF
TRBD2 - TRBJ2-7 TRBV4-3 TGCGCCAGCAGCCAAAGCCTGGTTTATAGCGGGGGGATAAACGAGCAGTACTTC CASSQSLVYSGGINEQYF
TRBD1 - TRBJ1-4 TRBV11-2 TGTGCCAGCAGCTCAGGACAGGGGCCGCTTGCAACTAATGAAAAACTGTTTTTT CASSSGQGPLATNEKLFF
- once TRBJ2-2 TRBV4-3 TGCGCCAGCAGTCAAGCCACCGGTCGTGGCGGGGAGCTGTTTTTT CASSQATGRGGELFF
TRBD2 - TRBJ2-2 TRBV27 TGTGCCAGCAGTCCAACCCGGACTAGCGGGGCGAACACCGGGGAGCTGTTTTTT CASSPTRTSGANTGELFF
TRBD1 - TRBJ2-3 TRBV7-9 TGTGCCAGCAGCTCTATTACCCTCGACAGGGTCACAGATACGCAGTATTTT CASSSITLDRVTDTQYF
TRBD1 - TRBJ1-6 TRBV19 TGTGCCAGTAGTATCTCCAGGGGGATCCTCCACTTT CASSISRGILHF
- - TRBJ2-7 TRBV4-3 TGCGCCAGCAGCCAAGATGATGGGGGCGACTACGAGCAGTACTTC CASSQDDGGDYEQYF
- - TRBJ1-5 TRBV29-1 TGCAGCGCGTTCTCAGGTCGCAATCAGCCCCAGCATTTT CSAFSGRNQPQHF
- many TRBJ2-1 TRBV15 TGTGCCACCAACTATCAGGCGAGCTCCTACAATGAGCAGTTCTTC CATNYQASSYNEQFF